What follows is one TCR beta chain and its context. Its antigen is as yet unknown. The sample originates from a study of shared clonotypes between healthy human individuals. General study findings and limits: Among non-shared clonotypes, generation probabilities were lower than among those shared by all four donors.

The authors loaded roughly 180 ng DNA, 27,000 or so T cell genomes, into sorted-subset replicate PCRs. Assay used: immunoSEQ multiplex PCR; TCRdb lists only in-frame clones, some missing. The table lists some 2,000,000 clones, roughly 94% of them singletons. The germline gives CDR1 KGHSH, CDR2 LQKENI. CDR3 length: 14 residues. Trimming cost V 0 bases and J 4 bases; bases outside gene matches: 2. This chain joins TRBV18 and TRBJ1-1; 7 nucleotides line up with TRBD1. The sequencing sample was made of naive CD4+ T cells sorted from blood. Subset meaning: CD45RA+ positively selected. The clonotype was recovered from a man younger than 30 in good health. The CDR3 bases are TGTGCCAGCTCACCACCCAAGGGGGCCACTGAAGCTTTCTTT. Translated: CASSPPKGATEAFF.